A selection of T cell receptor beta chains follows, all from one sample in a study of cytomegalovirus exposure and HLA in healthy donors. Libraries were prepared by immunoSEQ multiplex PCR; TCRdb keeps only in-frame clonotypes and omits some of them. The data contain 90,000 to 130,000 clones, 88% of them singletons. Sequencing input: PBMCs. The receptors were sampled from a woman under 40 in good health and CMV-seropositive. The CDR3 runs from the conserved cysteine through the conserved F or W. A D gene is named only where the DNA matches it firmly. A row's size may be missing; if present it is once, few, many or a size class.

j_call d_call clone_size v_call cdr3_aa cdr3_nt
TRBJ2-7 NA NA TRBV19 CASSIAPPRLASLPVEQYF TGTGCCAGTAGTATAGCCCCCCCTCGGCTAGCCTCCTTACCGGTCGAGCAGTACTTC
TRBJ1-5 NA NA TRBV6-6 CASTAKGTNNQPQHF TGTGCCAGCACCGCCAAAGGGACAAATAATCAGCCCCAGCATTTT
TRBJ2-1 TRBD1 NA TRBV5-1 CASSLARGLVNEQFF TGCGCCAGCAGCTTGGCCAGGGGGCTGGTCAATGAGCAGTTCTTC
TRBJ1-2 TRBD1 NA TRBV14 CASSQGLTGSHGYTF TGTGCCAGCAGCCAAGGCTTGACAGGGAGTCATGGCTACACCTTC
TRBJ2-1 NA NA TRBV6-1 CASRRREVDEQFF TGTGCCAGCAGGAGAAGAGAGGTCGATGAGCAGTTCTTC
TRBJ2-7 NA NA TRBV2 CASIVRDKYYEQYF TGTGCCAGCATTGTACGGGACAAGTACTACGAGCAGTACTTC
TRBJ2-7 TRBD2 NA TRBV27 CASRSYSGRVNEQYF TGTGCCAGCCGATCATATAGCGGGAGGGTAAACGAGCAGTACTTC
TRBJ1-6 TRBD1 few TRBV4-2 CASSQAMDRRNSPLHF TGTGCCAGCAGCCAAGCTATGGACAGGAGGAATTCACCCCTCCACTTT
TRBJ2-7 NA NA TRBV10-2 CASSEALRGSIF TGCGCCAGCAGTGAGGCTCTCCGGGGGTCCATCTTC
TRBJ2-5 TRBD1 NA TRBV5-6 CASSSGTGGFRLETQYF TGTGCCAGCAGCTCCGGGACAGGGGGCTTTCGTTTGGAGACCCAGTACTTC
TRBJ1-4 TRBD1 NA TRBV2 CASSEDGTGGLNEKLFF TGTGCCAGCAGTGAAGATGGGACAGGGGGCTTGAATGAAAAACTGTTTTTT
TRBJ2-7 NA once TRBV7-9 CASTPRDSDYEQYF TGTGCCAGCACCCCCCGAGACAGCGACTACGAGCAGTACTTC
TRBJ2-2 TRBD2 NA TRBV7-2 CASKRLAGSTGELFF TGTGCCAGTAAGAGACTAGCGGGGAGTACCGGGGAGCTGTTTTTT
TRBJ2-7 TRBD2 once TRBV30 CAWRRGGFGEQYF TGTGCCTGGAGGCGGGGGGGATTCGGTGAGCAGTACTTC
TRBJ2-7 NA NA TRBV5-6 CASSLAGSYEQYF TGTGCCAGCAGCTTGGCGGGTTCCTACGAGCAGTACTTC
TRBJ2-2 TRBD1 once TRBV5-1 CASTGQGAPGELFF TGCGCCAGCACCGGACAGGGGGCGCCCGGGGAGCTGTTTTTT
TRBJ2-7 NA NA TRBV4-1 CASSQVLGHEQYF TGCGCCAGCAGCCAAGTACTGGGCCACGAGCAGTACTTC
TRBJ2-2 NA NA TRBV9 CASSRTTGINTGELFF TGTGCCAGCAGCCGTACCACAGGAATCAACACCGGGGAGCTGTTTTTT
TRBJ2-7 TRBD1 once TRBV23-1 CASSQSGDRGPPFYSYEQYF TGCGCCAGCAGTCAATCTGGAGACAGGGGACCACCCTTTTACTCCTACGAGCAGTACTTC
TRBJ2-6 NA NA TRBV5-1 CASSFGSGANVLTF TGCGCCAGCAGCTTCGGCTCTGGGGCCAACGTCCTGACTTTC